This T cell receptor beta chain comes out of a study of blood T cell repertoires in COVID-19. The overall study: The cDNA or gDNA used as material had been derived from T cells, B-cell-depleted T cells, or PBMCs.

The study assigned cohorts using participant-reported clinical history. Recovered Cohort 3 donors showed two negative PCRs, clearance, or symptom resolution. The protocol was immunoSEQ multiplex PCR, while the TCRdb copy is restricted to in-frame clones and leaves out a portion. The sample lists roughly 300,000 clones, about 87% occurring once. Sequencing used PBMCs or T cells enriched from blood (not recorded which). This clonotype was sampled from a woman aged 30 to 39 who had recovered from COVID-19.

The CDR3 bases are TGTGCCATCAGTACAGGGATAGGCTACACCTTC. It encodes CAISTGIGYTF. J is TRBJ1-2 and V is TRBV10-3; D perhaps matches TRBD1 (6 bases). The CDR3 contains 11 residues. The V gene's germline CDR1 is ENHRY and CDR2 SYGVKD. V was cut by 5 bases and J by 8 bases, with 9 bases left in between.